One and the same sample provided the 32 T cell receptor beta chains below, sequenced in a study of blood T cells in healthy people across ages. Using a J-beta primer mix together with a sample-barcoded 5' primer, a second PCR was run for about 6 to 11 cycles. TCRdb re-derived calls from the 5' RACE reads in MiXCR, one entry per CDR3 protein. Here the sample spans around 1,600,000 distinct CDR3 sequences, around 40% being singletons. Source material: blood. These receptor sequences come from a woman aged 18 to 35 in good health.

The chain links TRBV11-3 to TRBJ2-1, with 7 bases fitting TRBD1. V lost 5 bases to trimming and J lost 10 bases; unmatched junction nucleotides: 14. This CDR3 has 15 residues. The germline gives CDR1 SGHNT, CDR2 YENEEA. The CDR3 sequence: CASSPSAGTDYEQFF. The CDR3 nucleotides read TGTGCCAGCAGCCCCTCCGCCGGGACAGACTACGAGCAGTTCTTC.

To note about this clonotype: At one of its ends the junction is not consistent with the germline gene, which may arise from a read error. The gene calls are TRBV27 and TRBJ1-2; D possibly corresponds to TRBD1 (6 bases). The CDR3 has 14 amino acids. Germline V gene lookup returns CDR1 MNHEY and CDR2 SMNVEV (reference sequence). The DNA of the CDR3 is TGTGCCAGCAGTGTATCGTCAGGGGAAAGTGGCTACACCTTC. It specifies CASSVSSGESGYTF.

The V gene is TRBV27, the J gene TRBJ1-2, with 10 bases that match TRBD1. The junction had 5 bases not matched to a gene; V was cut back by 0 bases and J by 4 bases. Germline V CDR1 and CDR2: MNHEY, SMNVEV (reference sequence). This CDR3 region has 16 residues. The CDR3 DNA follows: TGTGCCAGCAGTTTATCATGGACAGGGGGTTGCTATGGCTACACCTTC. Its protein product is CASSLSWTGGCYGYTF.

This clonotype came up a few times. J is TRBJ1-5 and V is TRBV7-2; D not resolved. V gave up 1 base and J gave up 3 bases, with 7 bases separating them. CDR1 and CDR2 from the germline V gene are SGHTA and FQGNSA. CDR3 length: 14 residues. CDR3 region: CASSLDSFNQPQHF. CDR3 sequence (DNA): TGTGCCAGCAGCTTAGACAGTTTCAATCAGCCCCAGCATTTT. The complete variable domain, with remaining parts taken from reference TRBV7-2 and TRBJ1-5, reads GAGVSQSPSNKVTEKGKDVELRCDPISGHTALYWYRQSLGQGLEFLIYFQGNSAPDKSGLPSDRFSAERTGGSVSTLTIQRTQQEDSAVYLCASSLDSFNQPQHFGDGTRLSIL.

As for this clonotype: A single base is all that separates this from a far larger clone, so a read error is likely. The rearrangement links TRBV12-3 or TRBV12-4 to TRBJ1-5; D unclear. CDR3 length equals 13 residues. CDR3 bases: TGTGTCAGCAGTTTTGGTGGCAATCAGCCCCAGCATTTT. This sequence encodes CVSSFGGNQPQHF.

J is TRBJ1-6 and V is TRBV2; possible D gene TRBD1, 5 bases. Trimming removed 1 base from V and 6 bases from J, with 10 bases in between. There are 15 residues in the CDR3. CDR1 is SNHLY and CDR2 is FYNNEI in the germline V gene. Written as DNA, the CDR3 is TGTGCCAGCAGTGAAGATCGACAGCGTAATTCACCCCTCCACTTT. Its protein product is CASSEDRQRNSPLHF. The whole variable domain, remainder taken from reference TRBV2 and TRBJ1-6, is EPEVTQTPSHQVTQMGQEVILRCVPISNHLYFYWYRQILGQKVEFLVSFYNNEISEKSEIFDDQFSVERPDGSNFTLKIRSTKLEDSAMYFCASSEDRQRNSPLHFGNGTRLTVT.

This clonotype was picked up many times. The gene calls are TRBV15 and TRBJ2-7, with a weak D call TRBD1 (6 bases). V shed 0 bases and J shed 0 bases, with 9 bases lying between them. Germline loops: CDR1 LNHNV, CDR2 YYDKDF (reference sequence). The CDR3 consists of 15 residues. CDR3 sequence: CATSREGGFSYEQYF. In nucleotides, the CDR3 is TGTGCCACCAGCAGAGAAGGGGGTTTCTCCTACGAGCAGTACTTC.

This clonotype was detected once. The rearrangement links TRBV7-3 to TRBJ2-3; 10 bases are a match to TRBD2. CDR3 length: 16 residues. Unmatched junction bases numbered 8, after V lost 2 bases and J lost 6 bases. The germline CDR1 and CDR2 sequences are SGHTA and FQGTGA. The chain's CDR3 is CASSLSLAGEFDTQYF. The CDR3 region has the DNA TGTGCCAGCAGCTTATCCCTAGCGGGAGAATTCGATACGCAGTATTTT.

This clonotype was recorded a few times. J is TRBJ2-3 and V is TRBV3-1; 7 bases fit TRBD2. V shed 7 bases and J 5 bases; nucleotides not matched to a gene: 15. CDR1 and CDR2 from the germline V gene are LGHDT and YNNKEL (reference sequence). CDR3 length: 16 amino acids. Written as DNA, the CDR3 is TGTGCCAGCAACCGATTGGCTAGCGGTGGCGGAGATACGCAGTATTTT. This gives the protein CASNRLASGGGDTQYF.

This clonotype was observed a few times. The chain has TRBV20-1 and TRBJ1-2; 11 bases map to TRBD1. CDR1 and CDR2 (germline): DFQATT, SNEGSKA (reference sequence). There are 15 residues in the CDR3. V dropped 1 base and J dropped 5; count of bases not matched to a gene: 6. The CDR3 sequence: CSARGGTGGQYGYTF. The CDR3 DNA is TGCAGTGCTAGAGGAGGGACAGGGGGACAGTATGGCTACACCTTC.

This chain joins TRBV18 and TRBJ2-3; 12 bases fit TRBD1. The V gene end was trimmed by 4 bases and the J gene end by 6 bases; junction bases not matched to a gene: 5. This CDR3 has 15 residues. Germline CDR1 reads KGHSH; CDR2 reads LQKENI. This chain's CDR3 is CASSRLGQGADTQYF. Written as DNA, the CDR3 is TGTGCCAGCTCACGCTTGGGACAGGGGGCCGATACGCAGTATTTT. The full variable domain, completed using reference TRBV18 and TRBJ2-3, is NAGVMQNPRHLVRRRGQEARLRCSPMKGHSHVYWYRQLPEEGLKFMVYLQKENIIDESGMPKERFSAEFPKEGPSILRIQQVVRGDSAAYFCASSRLGQGADTQYFGPGTRLTVL.

The V gene is TRBV7-2, the J gene TRBJ1-5; D ambiguous. This CDR3 is 16 amino acids long. V lost 5 bases and J 3 bases, leaving 17 bases between the germline ends. The germline V gene encodes CDR1 SGHTA and CDR2 FQGNSA. The CDR3 sequence is CASSVNPTRINQPQHF. CDR3 DNA sequence: TGTGCCAGCAGCGTCAACCCTACGCGGATCAATCAGCCCCAGCATTTT.

The chain recombines TRBV12-3 or TRBV12-4 with TRBJ2-4; 9 bases are a match to TRBD1. The CDR3 is made up of 16 amino acids. V shed 5 bases and J 4 bases; nucleotides not matched to a gene: 9. The CDR3, as DNA: TGTGCCAGCAGTCCGCGACAGGGGGGCGGTAAAAACATTCAGTACTTC. Its protein product is CASSPRQGGGKNIQYF.

The chain carries TRBV25-1 and TRBJ2-5; D possibly corresponds to TRBD2 (6 bases). Germline CDR1 is MGHDK and CDR2 is SYGVNS. The CDR3 spans 16 residues. Deletions cut 1 base from V and 11 bases from J, with 23 bases between. The CDR3 loop is CASSEWGSGSYNEQYF. The CDR3 region has the DNA TGTGCCAGCAGTGAATGGGGAAGCGGGTCCTACAATGAGCAGTACTTC.

This CDR3 reads CASSHPNNYGYTF. For the CDR3, the DNA is TGCGCCAGCAGCCACCCAAACAACTATGGCTACACCTTC. The chain has TRBV4-1 and TRBJ1-2; D not resolved. Germline CDR1 and CDR2: MGHRA and YSYEKL. This CDR3 contains 13 residues. V lost 3 bases and J lost 2, with 7 bases in between.

About this clonotype itself: At one boundary the junction diverges from the germline segment, which might be a read error. The chain recombines TRBV20-1 with TRBJ2-6, with D perhaps TRBD1 (5 bases). Germline V gene data show CDR1 as DFQATT and CDR2 as SNEGSKA (reference sequence). CDR3 length: 15 amino acids. CDR3 bases: TGCAGTGCTAGAGACAGGATGGGTGGGGCCAACGTCCCGACTTTC. This sequence encodes CSARDRMGGANVPTF.

This sequence joins TRBV28 and TRBJ2-7; 9 positions agree with TRBD1. This CDR3 is 16 amino acids long. Per germline, CDR1 MDHEN and CDR2 SYDVKM. The V segment lost 3 bases and the J segment 3 bases; nucleotides outside the gene matches: 9. This CDR3 reads CASSLGGGTGFYEQYF. The CDR3 nucleotides read TGTGCCAGCAGTTTGGGCGGAGGGACAGGGTTCTACGAGCAGTACTTC. Combining the CDR3 with reference TRBV28 and TRBJ2-7 gives the whole variable domain DVKVTQSSRYLVKRTGEKVFLECVQDMDHENMFWYRQDPGLGLRLIYFSYDVKMKEKGDIPEGYSVSREKKERFSLILESASTNQTSMYLCASSLGGGTGFYEQYFGPGTRLTVT.

The CDR3 sequence is CSVPGGGKGWIPNTEAFF. The CDR3, as DNA: TGCAGTGTCCCTGGCGGCGGGAAGGGGTGGATCCCGAACACTGAAGCTTTCTTT. The V and J genes are TRBV20-1 and TRBJ1-1; tentative D call: TRBD1 (5 bases). CDR3 length equals 18 residues. Germline CDR1 is DFQATT and CDR2 is SNEGSKA (reference sequence). The ends were cut back, 7 bases at V and 1 base at J, with 28 bases in the middle.

The count of this clonotype is one. The CDR3 DNA is TGCAGTGCTAGGCTACTGATTAGCGGGAGGGCCGGAAATGAGCAGTTCTTC. Translating it yields CSARLLISGRAGNEQFF. The chain employs TRBV20-1 and TRBJ2-1; 11 bases fit TRBD2. CDR1 and CDR2 (germline): DFQATT, SNEGSKA (reference sequence). The CDR3 length is 17 residues. The V and J ends lost 3 bases and 7 bases, in that order; junction bases with no gene match: 14.

This clonotype has more than one count but fewer than ten. The chain has TRBV20-1 and TRBJ2-1; 9 bases map to TRBD2. The ends lost 5 bases at V and 4 bases at J; junction bases unmatched: 3. Per germline, CDR1 DFQATT and CDR2 SNEGSKA (reference sequence). The CDR3 spans 13 residues. This CDR3 is CSAWLAGYNEQFF. Written as DNA, the CDR3 is TGCAGTGCTTGGCTAGCGGGGTACAATGAGCAGTTCTTC.

The chain is built from TRBV7-9 and TRBJ1-1; weak D call: TRBD1 (5 bases). Germline loops: CDR1 SEHNR, CDR2 FQNEAQ (reference sequence). The CDR3 covers 15 residues. V was pared by 1 base and J by 4 bases, with 13 bases between. The CDR3 reads CASSLGDPRTTEAFF. Written as DNA, the CDR3 is TGTGCCAGCAGCTTAGGGGACCCTCGGACCACTGAAGCTTTCTTT.

V is TRBV20-1 and J is TRBJ2-3, with D hard to call. CDR1 DFQATT and CDR2 SNEGSKA come from the germline V gene (reference sequence). The CDR3 extends over 16 amino acids. The V gene lost 0 bases and the J gene lost 4 bases, with 17 bases spanning the gap. CDR3 in DNA: TGCAGTGCTAGAGATATGGCTCCTCCTGGGGCAGATACGCAGTATTTT. It codes for CSARDMAPPGADTQYF.

This sequence joins TRBV18 and TRBJ2-7; the match to TRBD1 covers 9 bases. V lost 5 bases, J lost 6 bases, and 11 bases stayed unmatched. Per germline, CDR1 KGHSH and CDR2 LQKENI. CDR3 size: 15 residues. CDR3 amino acids: CASSTGTGTFREQYF. CDR3 in DNA: TGTGCCAGCTCAACCGGGACAGGGACCTTCCGCGAGCAGTACTTC.

The chain uses TRBV28 and TRBJ1-2; TRBD1 aligns across 9 bases. The CDR3 length is 16 residues. The V segment lost 7 bases and the J segment 3 bases; nucleotides outside the gene matches: 12. Germline assignment: CDR1 MDHEN and CDR2 SYDVKM. CDR3 sequence reads: CASIENRDRVYYGYTF. The CDR3 region has the DNA TGTGCCAGCATCGAAAATCGGGACAGGGTGTACTATGGCTACACCTTC.

As concerns this clonotype: Given a much more abundant clone one base away, this may be a read error. The rearrangement links TRBV20-1 to TRBJ2-3, with 11 bases that match TRBD2. The CDR3 runs 12 residues. The germline V gene has CDR1 DFQATT and CDR2 SNEGSKA (reference sequence). Losses at the gene ends were 7 bases for V and 4 bases for J; bases not matched to a gene: 1. Written as DNA, the CDR3 is TGCAGTGTTAGCGGGAGGGCAGATACGCAGTATTTT. It is translated as CSVSGRADTQYF.

The rearrangement uses TRBV19 and TRBJ2-7, with a tentative D call TRBD2 (5 bases). The CDR3 length is 14 residues. Germline V gene data show CDR1 as LNHDA and CDR2 as SQIVND (reference sequence). Trimming shortened V by 3 bases and J by 2 bases, and 11 bases separated the two germline ends. CDR3 coding DNA: TGTGCCAGTAGTATGGGTTACGGGACCTACGAGCAGTACTTC. Translated, it gives CASSMGYGTYEQYF.

The rearrangement uses TRBV19 and TRBJ2-7, with D maybe TRBD1 (5 bases). The CDR3 consists of 14 residues. V lost 5 bases and J lost 3, with 14 bases in between. CDR1 LNHDA and CDR2 SQIVND come from the germline V gene (reference sequence). The CDR3 region has the DNA TGTGCCAGTAGTTCCCGGACATCCAACTACGAGCAGTACTTC. Amino acid sequence: CASSSRTSNYEQYF.

J is TRBJ2-1 and V is TRBV7-9; a possible D gene is TRBD2 (7 bases). The CDR3 runs 13 residues. V was trimmed by 10 bases and J by 5 bases, leaving 15 bases between them. Per germline, CDR1 SEHNR and CDR2 FQNEAQ (reference sequence). CDR3 amino acids: CAMRRGRHNEQFF. For the CDR3, the DNA is TGTGCCATGCGGCGGGGGCGTCACAATGAGCAGTTCTTC.

This chain connects TRBV20-1 to TRBJ2-1; 8 positions match TRBD2. Germline V gene lookup returns CDR1 DFQATT and CDR2 SNEGSKA (reference sequence). The CDR3 is made up of 13 amino acids. The ends lost 6 bases at V and 7 bases at J; junction bases unmatched: 8. CDR3 amino acids: CSAPRGRRNEQFF. The CDR3 DNA reads as TGCAGTGCCCCTCGCGGGAGGCGGAATGAGCAGTTCTTC.

This chain joins TRBV7-2 and TRBJ1-1; D remains ambiguous. Trimming cost V 11 bases and J 1 base, with 14 bases left between them. In germline, CDR1 is SGHTA, CDR2 FQGNSA. This CDR3 contains 13 residues. CDR3 nucleotides: TGTGCCGCCTCAGTCGGGAAGAACACTGAAGCTTTCTTT. Protein sequence: CAASVGKNTEAFF.

This chain connects TRBV6-5 to TRBJ1-2, with no clear D. This CDR3 is 17 amino acids long. The V gene lost 2 bases and the J gene lost 1 base, with 17 bases spanning the gap. CDR1 and CDR2 (germline): MNHEY, SVGAGI. This chain's CDR3 is CASSYQHTRNLNYGYTF. CDR3 DNA sequence: TGTGCCAGCAGTTACCAGCACACCCGGAACCTTAACTATGGCTACACCTTC.

This clonotype has just a few counts. V gene TRBV5-1 combines with J gene TRBJ2-1; TRBD1 matches at 9 bases. The CDR3 is made up of 15 amino acids. With V trimmed by 5 bases and J by 6 bases, 9 bases remained unmatched. Looked up from germline, CDR1 is SGHRS and CDR2 is YFSETQ. CDR3 DNA sequence: TGCGCCAGCAGTTTCCTTGGGGACAGGGTCAATGAGCAGTTCTTC. Its protein is CASSFLGDRVNEQFF.